Each of the 16 T cell receptor beta chains below was sequenced from the same sample in a study of tumor-infiltrating lymphocytes in primary liver carcinoma. Blood RNA was derived from unsorted whole blood, and germline DNA was extracted too. With around 500 ng total RNA as template and a constant-region primer, TCR beta cDNA was made. ARM-PCR, slightly modified, supplied the TCR beta libraries through three nested multiplex PCR rounds. A C-beta reverse primer was combined with TRBV1-TRBV30 forward primers in the first two PCR rounds, and each round had roughly 9 cycles. TCRdb redid the calling of the multiplex PCR reads with MiXCR, one entry per CDR3 protein. The data show roughly 180,000 distinct CDR3 sequences, 50% to 75% seen once. The sample comprised peripheral blood. These receptors came from a man between 35 and 55 years old with primary liver carcinoma and hepatitis B virus infection.

Points on this clonotype: The junction and the germline gene differ at one end; a read error may be behind it. The V call is TRBV6-5, the J call TRBJ1-2; 7 bases align to TRBD1. CDR1 and CDR2 from the germline V gene are MNHEY and SVGAGI. The CDR3 consists of 11 residues. In nucleotides, the CDR3 is TGTGCCAGCATGACAGGGTCTGGCTTCACCTTC. Its protein product is CASMTGSGFTF.

This clonotype appeared many times. This chain uses TRBV11-2 with TRBJ1-4, with D possibly matching TRBD1 (5 bases). Looked up from germline, CDR1 is SGHAT and CDR2 is FQNNGV. The CDR3 runs 13 residues. The V end lost 1 base, the J end lost 5 bases, and 5 bases lay between the germline ends. The chain's CDR3 is CASSLGGNEKLFF. The CDR3 DNA sequence: TGTGCCAGCAGCTTAGGGGGGAATGAAAAACTGTTTTTT. The variable domain in full, completed from reference TRBV11-2 and TRBJ1-4, reads EAGVAQSPRYKIIEKRQSVAFWCNPISGHATLYWYQQILGQGPKLLIQFQNNGVVDDSQLPKDRFSAERLKGVDSTLKIQPAKLEDSAVYLCASSLGGNEKLFFGSGTQLSVL.

The chain couples TRBV10-3 to TRBJ2-7, with 7 bases that match TRBD1. The V gene end was trimmed by 0 bases and the J gene end by 6 bases; junction bases not matched to a gene: 2. The germline V gene has CDR1 ENHRY and CDR2 SYGVKD. There are 13 residues in the CDR3. The DNA of the CDR3 is TGTGCCATCAGTGAGTCGGACAGGTCCGAGCAGTACTTC. Protein product: CAISESDRSEQYF.

Concerning this clonotype: The junction does not match germline at one end; this may be a read error. This rearrangement joins TRBV6-1 to TRBJ1-6; D gene ambiguous. The germline gives CDR1 MNHNS, CDR2 SASEGT. The CDR3 has 13 residues. This CDR3 is CASSGTYKSPLHF. CDR3 DNA: TGTGCCAGCAGTGGGACTTATAAATCACCCCTCCACTTT.

This chain joins TRBV6-2 or TRBV6-3 and TRBJ2-1; D unclear. The ends were cut back, 5 bases at V and 12 bases at J, with 17 bases in the middle. The V gene's germline CDR1 is MNHEY and CDR2 SVGEGT. This CDR3 region has 13 residues. CDR3 protein: CASSPRLGLWQFF. The DNA for the CDR3 is TGTGCCAGCAGTCCCCGACTTGGCCTTTGGCAGTTCTTC.

The chain carries TRBV11-2 and TRBJ2-7; no clear D gene. CDR3 length: 12 amino acids. Germline V gives CDR1 SGHAT, CDR2 FQNNGV. The CDR3 DNA sequence: TGTGGCATCAGCTTAGTTGACGGCGAGCAGTACTTC. It codes for CGISLVDGEQYF.

This chain connects TRBV12-3 or TRBV12-4 to TRBJ2-6; D might be TRBD1 (5 bases). This CDR3 spans 14 amino acids. V was clipped by 8 bases and J by 2 bases, with 10 bases between them. The DNA for the CDR3 is TGTGCCAGCCGCCCAGGGACTGGGGCCAACGTCCTGACTTTC. Its protein product is CASRPGTGANVLTF.

This clonotype occurred once. A much larger clonotype is one base distant, so this may be a read error. The chain carries TRBV29-1 and TRBJ1-1; the match to TRBD1 covers 7 bases. Germline V gene sequence: CDR1 SQVTM, CDR2 ANQGSEA. V gave up 8 bases and J gave up 0 bases; unmatched junction bases: 12. CDR3 length: 15 amino acids. CDR3 in DNA: TGCAGCAGGGGCGGAGGGGGCGGGATGAACACTGAAGCTTTCTTT. Translation gives CSRGGGGGMNTEAFF.

This chain connects TRBV7-8 to TRBJ2-5; 11 nucleotides agree with TRBD1. The CDR3 runs to 15 residues. Trimming at V came to 5 bases and at J to 4 bases, leaving 6 bases not matched to a gene. The germline CDR1 and CDR2 sequences are SGHVS and FQNEAQ. CDR3: CASSRDRGTGETQYF. CDR3 nucleotides: TGTGCCAGCAGCCGGGACAGGGGGACCGGAGAGACCCAGTACTTC.

The chain recombines TRBV10-3 with TRBJ2-7; 9 bases line up with TRBD2. The germline gives CDR1 ENHRY, CDR2 SYGVKD. Trimming at V came to 5 bases and at J to 4 bases, leaving 6 bases not matched to a gene. The CDR3 loop spans 14 amino acids. CDR3 in amino acids: CAISRTSVLYEQYF. CDR3 nucleotide sequence: TGTGCCATCAGTCGGACTAGCGTGCTATACGAGCAGTACTTC.

This clonotype was found many times. The chain employs TRBV29-1 and TRBJ2-5, with D unresolved. V was pared by 3 bases and J by 0 bases, with 5 bases between. CDR3 length: 12 amino acids. The germline CDR1 and CDR2 sequences are SQVTM and ANQGSEA. The CDR3 loop reads CSVEGYQETQYF. The CDR3 DNA is TGCAGCGTTGAGGGCTACCAAGAGACCCAGTACTTC.

This chain links TRBV29-1 with TRBJ2-7, with 8 nucleotides matching TRBD1. With 8 bases clipped from V and 8 bases from J, the junction kept 11 bases outside the gene matches. The CDR3 spans 12 residues. The germline V gene encodes CDR1 SQVTM and CDR2 ANQGSEA. CDR3 sequence reads: CSLGQGMVKQYF. In DNA, the CDR3 is TGCAGCCTTGGACAGGGTATGGTGAAGCAGTACTTC.

The chain employs TRBV11-2 and TRBJ2-5; D is uncertain. The V end was cut by 2 bases, the J end by 5 bases, with 9 bases between. Germline V gene lookup returns CDR1 SGHAT and CDR2 FQNNGV. The CDR3 covers 13 residues. CDR3 sequence: CASSLSALETQYF. The CDR3 coding sequence is TGTGCCAGCAGCTTAAGTGCCCTGGAGACCCAGTACTTC. Filled out from reference TRBV11-2 and TRBJ2-5, the complete variable domain reads EAGVAQSPRYKIIEKRQSVAFWCNPISGHATLYWYQQILGQGPKLLIQFQNNGVVDDSQLPKDRFSAERLKGVDSTLKIQPAKLEDSAVYLCASSLSALETQYFGPGTRLLVL.

The chain recombines TRBV12-3 or TRBV12-4 with TRBJ2-3; 8 bases line up with TRBD1. V lost 6 bases and J lost 4; bases outside the gene matches: 6. The CDR3 length is 14 residues. The DNA for the CDR3 is TGTGCCAGCAGGCCGACAGGGGTGGCAGATACGCAGTATTTT. Protein: CASRPTGVADTQYF.

Details on this clonotype: A much larger clone is a single base away; this may be a read error. This chain joins TRBV29-1 and TRBJ1-1; D gene ambiguous. The V and J ends lost 7 bases and 1 base respectively, with 16 bases between them. The CDR3 runs 14 residues. Germline lookup yields CDR1 SQVTM and CDR2 ANQGSEA. DNA of the CDR3: TGCAGCGCCACCTACCAGACCCCGAACACTGAAGCTTTCTTT. This translates into CSATYQTPNTEAFF.

This clonotype was counted a few times. This chain connects TRBV29-1 to TRBJ1-4; tentative D call: TRBD1 (5 bases). Germline CDR1 reads SQVTM; CDR2 reads ANQGSEA. The CDR3 length is 11 residues. V gave up 7 bases and J gave up 8 bases, with 11 bases separating them. CDR3 sequence (DNA): TGCAGCGCCAGATGGGGGGAAAAACTGTTTTTT. Translated, it gives CSARWGEKLFF.